The next 15 T cell receptor beta chains were all read from a single sample in a study of response to subunit inactivated influenza vaccine. TCRdb re-called the RT-PCR reads with MiXCR, one entry per CDR3 protein. The sample consists of around 790,000 distinct CDR3 sequences, approximately 22% of them appearing once. The sequencing here drew on PBMCs from blood, taken less than 6 days after vaccination. The receptors shown here come from a man aged 50-59 years who received an inactivated influenza vaccine.

The rearrangement links TRBV20-1 to TRBJ1-5, with D maybe TRBD1 (5 bases). Germline values: CDR1 DFQATT, CDR2 SNEGSKA (reference sequence). V was cut by 2 bases and J by 3 bases, with 8 bases left in between. The CDR3 loop spans 13 amino acids. CDR3 nucleotide sequence: TGCAGTGCTAGAAAGGGGCCCAATCAGCCCCAGCATTTT. Residues: CSARKGPNQPQHF.

This clonotype was observed a handful of times. The chain is built from TRBV20-1 and TRBJ2-4, with D perhaps matching TRBD2 (5 bases). V was trimmed by 5 bases and J by 1 base, leaving 15 bases between them. The germline gives CDR1 DFQATT, CDR2 SNEGSKA (reference sequence). CDR3 length equals 15 residues. The CDR3 region is CSAGRRTRAKNIQYF. The CDR3 nucleotides read TGCAGTGCTGGTAGGAGGACGCGGGCCAAAAACATTCAGTACTTC.

The chain uses TRBV27 and TRBJ2-1; D is possibly TRBD2 (6 bases). V lost 2 bases and J lost 4, with 15 bases in between. The germline V gene encodes CDR1 MNHEY and CDR2 SMNVEV (reference sequence). There are 16 residues in the CDR3. CDR3 residues: CASSLTGVLGYNEQFF. CDR3 nucleotide sequence: TGTGCCAGCAGTTTAACGGGGGTTCTAGGGTACAATGAGCAGTTCTTC.

The rearrangement joins TRBV7-2 to TRBJ2-7, with TRBD2 identical over 14 bases. Germline CDR1 is SGHTA and CDR2 is FQGNSA. V was clipped by 6 bases and J by 6 bases; unmatched bases: 1. This CDR3 is 13 amino acids long. CDR3 region: CASRGLAGAEQYF. DNA for the CDR3: TGTGCCAGCAGGGGACTAGCGGGAGCCGAGCAGTACTTC.

The V call is TRBV20-1, the J call TRBJ2-1; D uncertain. The CDR3 has 16 residues. V lost 1 base and J lost 3, with 16 bases in between. The germline gives CDR1 DFQATT, CDR2 SNEGSKA (reference sequence). Here the CDR3 reads CSARVREPLGYNEQFF. CDR3 coding DNA: TGCAGTGCTAGAGTCCGAGAGCCGCTAGGCTACAATGAGCAGTTCTTC.

V and J are TRBV28 and TRBJ2-7, with 12 positions matching TRBD2. The germline CDR1 and CDR2 sequences are MDHEN and SYDVKM. The CDR3 contains 16 residues. J gave up 0 bases and V 5 bases, and 5 bases lay outside the gene matches. In nucleotides, the CDR3 is TGTGCCAGCAGTCTCCTGACTAGCGGGGGCTCCTACGAGCAGTACTTC. This gives the protein CASSLLTSGGSYEQYF. Complete variable domain (other parts from reference TRBV28 and TRBJ2-7): DVKVTQSSRYLVKRTGEKVFLECVQDMDHENMFWYRQDPGLGLRLIYFSYDVKMKEKGDIPEGYSVSREKKERFSLILESASTNQTSMYLCASSLLTSGGSYEQYFGPGTRLTVT.

This clonotype showed up many times. The chain is built from TRBV10-3 and TRBJ2-2, with D unresolved. The CDR3 extends over 13 amino acids. Trimming pared 3 bases from V and 5 bases from J, leaving 7 bases between. Germline CDR1 reads ENHRY; CDR2 reads SYGVKD. DNA of the CDR3: TGTGCCATCAGTGAAGGCGGAACCGGGGAGCTGTTTTTT. This codes for CAISEGGTGELFF.

The sample holds many counts of this clonotype. The V gene is TRBV12-3 or TRBV12-4, the J gene TRBJ2-7, with a possible D match to TRBD1 (6 bases). CDR3 length: 14 amino acids. Trimming removed 6 bases from V and 1 base from J, with 13 bases in between. The CDR3 DNA is TGTGCCAGCAGCCCCGGACAGTTTTCCTACGAGCAGTACTTC. Amino acids: CASSPGQFSYEQYF.

The chain links TRBV27 to TRBJ2-5, with D hard to call. The CDR3 consists of 15 residues. V lost 5 bases to trimming and J lost 2 bases, with 15 bases between them. CDR1 is MNHEY, CDR2 SMNVEV, per germline (reference sequence). Here the CDR3 DNA reads TGTGCCAGCAGTCCCACCCCGGCGGTTCAAGAGACCCAGTACTTC. It translates to CASSPTPAVQETQYF.

The rearrangement joins TRBV12-3 or TRBV12-4 to TRBJ1-1; maybe TRBD1 (6 bases). CDR3 length: 12 amino acids. Trimming left V 6 bases short and J 7 bases short, with 12 bases between. CDR3 nucleotide sequence: TGTGCCAGCAGCCTCGGGGACAATGAAGCTTTCTTT. It codes for CASSLGDNEAFF.

The rearrangement links TRBV5-5 to TRBJ1-1; unclear D gene. The germline V gene has CDR1 SGHKS and CDR2 YYEKEE (reference sequence). V shed 2 bases and J shed 3 bases, with 11 bases lying between them. The CDR3 is 14 amino acids. Here the CDR3 reads CASSFGVEHTEAFF. The CDR3 nucleotides are TGTGCCAGCAGCTTTGGCGTCGAGCACACTGAAGCTTTCTTT.

In this sample, this clonotype turned up many times. V usage is TRBV7-2 and J usage is TRBJ2-3; no clear D. V lost 3 bases, J lost 2 bases, and 9 bases lay in between. Germline V gives CDR1 SGHTA, CDR2 FQGNSA. The CDR3 is 14 residues long. The CDR3 protein is CASSLRKFTDTQYF. The DNA of the CDR3 is TGTGCCAGCAGCTTGAGAAAGTTCACAGATACGCAGTATTTT.

Only a few counts were recorded for this clonotype. The chain employs TRBV2 and TRBJ2-3; D not resolved. The CDR3 sequence is 11 residues long. The V gene's germline CDR1 is SNHLY and CDR2 FYNNEI. The V gene lost 5 bases and the J gene lost 6 bases, with 6 bases spanning the gap. CDR3 sequence reads: CASSRWDTQYF. The CDR3 DNA is TGTGCCAGCAGTCGGTGGGATACGCAGTATTTT.

The J gene is TRBJ2-7, the V gene TRBV6-2 or TRBV6-3; 10 positions agree with TRBD2. The CDR3 spans 16 residues. V gave up 0 bases and J gave up 5 bases; unmatched junction bases: 7. Germline V CDR1 and CDR2: MNHEY, SVGEGT. CDR3: CASSYSTLAGDHEQYF. The CDR3 region has the DNA TGTGCCAGCAGTTACTCCACGCTAGCGGGGGACCACGAGCAGTACTTC.

The chain is built from TRBV5-5 and TRBJ2-1; a weak D match, TRBD2 (5 bases). In germline, CDR1 is SGHKS, CDR2 YYEKEE (reference sequence). Trimming removed 1 base at V and 1 base at J, with 12 bases between. The CDR3 is made up of 16 amino acids. CDR3 in amino acids: CASSLSLARSYNEQFF. The DNA of the CDR3 is TGTGCCAGCAGCTTGTCCCTAGCAAGGTCCTACAATGAGCAGTTCTTC.